Following are 30 T cell receptor beta chains from one sample sequenced in a study of T cell responses to AZD1222 COVID-19 vaccine. Sequencing used immunoSEQ multiplex PCR; TCRdb keeps in-frame clones, though not all of them. The repertoire holds 100,000 to 150,000 clones, about 89% seen once, with 3.5% to 5% in the top ten. Sequenced here: peripheral blood, sampled on day 0 of AZD1222 vaccination. The receptors derive from an adult in good health.

The chain links TRBV7-3 to TRBJ2-2, with D tentatively TRBD1 or TRBD2 (5 bases each). Trimming removed 5 bases at V and 4 bases at J, with 14 bases between. CDR3 length equals 15 residues. CDR1 SGHTA and CDR2 FQGTGA come from the germline V gene. The CDR3 protein is CASSPRRDPTGELFF. The CDR3 bases are TGTGCCAGCAGCCCACGCAGGGACCCCACCGGGGAGCTGTTTTTT.

The CDR3 DNA is TGTGCCAGCAGTTCAAGACTAGCGGGAGGGTTAGGAGGCACAGATACGCAGTATTTT. Its protein product is CASSSRLAGGLGGTDTQYF. The rearrangement links TRBV27 to TRBJ2-3; 14 nucleotides match TRBD2. The germline V gene encodes CDR1 MNHEY and CDR2 SMNVEV (reference sequence). This CDR3 spans 19 amino acids. With 4 bases clipped from V and 1 base from J, the junction kept 10 bases outside the gene matches.

The V and J genes are TRBV30 and TRBJ2-7; D is ambiguous. Germline CDR1 reads GTSNPN; CDR2 reads SVGIG (reference sequence). The CDR3 length is 12 residues. Deletions cut 0 bases from V and 6 bases from J, with 9 bases between. The CDR3 loop is CAWSVRVTEQYF. CDR3 sequence (DNA): TGTGCCTGGAGTGTTAGGGTGACCGAGCAGTACTTC.

This chain connects TRBV3-1 (or the pseudogene TRBV3-2) to TRBJ2-7; 8 bases fit TRBD1. The trim removed 4 bases at V and 1 base at J, leaving 9 bases unmatched. Germline V gene data show CDR1 as LGHDT and CDR2 as YNNKEL (reference sequence). The CDR3 is 16 amino acids. The CDR3 protein is CASSPEQGTGSYEQYF. CDR3 nucleotides: TGTGCCAGCAGCCCAGAACAGGGGACAGGATCCTACGAGCAGTACTTC.

The gene calls are TRBV7-2 and TRBJ1-2; no reliable D call. Trimming stripped 5 bases from V and 0 bases from J, with 13 bases between. The CDR3 length is 15 residues. Germline CDR1 and CDR2: SGHTA and FQGNSA. The CDR3 DNA is TGTGCCAGCAGCGTCAGAGGGATGTCTAACTATGGCTACACCTTC. Translation: CASSVRGMSNYGYTF.

This clone has more than one count but fewer than ten. The chain joins TRBV3-1 (or the pseudogene TRBV3-2) to TRBJ1-1; D possibly corresponds to TRBD1 (5 bases). The ends were cut back, 8 bases at V and 6 bases at J, with 13 bases in the middle. This CDR3 is built from 12 residues. Germline V gene lookup returns CDR1 LGHDT and CDR2 YNNKEL (reference sequence). The CDR3 DNA reads as TGTGCCAGCGCGGGGGAAGGGGCTGAAGCTTTCTTT. This encodes CASAGEGAEAFF.

The rearrangement joins TRBV4-3 to TRBJ1-4; D is unclear. The CDR3 runs 16 residues. The ends were cut back, 1 base at V and 8 bases at J, with 17 bases in the middle. Germline lookup yields CDR1 LGHNA and CDR2 YSLEER. The DNA of the CDR3 is TGCGCCAGCAGCCAAGCCCTTGGGGAGGTTCTAGAAAAACTGTTTTTT. The encoded protein is CASSQALGEVLEKLFF.

The chain is built from TRBV19 and TRBJ1-2, with D perhaps TRBD1 (5 bases). Deletions cut 0 bases from V and 4 bases from J, with 21 bases between. Germline lookup yields CDR1 LNHDA and CDR2 SQIVND (reference sequence). The CDR3 contains 18 residues. In DNA form, the CDR3 reads TGTGCCAGTAGTATAGATGCAAGGGGCGCGAACTTTGGCTATGGCTACACCTTC. This encodes CASSIDARGANFGYGYTF.

The chain couples TRBV7-6 to TRBJ1-6; TRBD1 is a possible D gene (5 bases). Trimming removed 1 base at V and 7 bases at J, with 11 bases between. Germline CDR1 reads SGHVS; CDR2 reads FNYEAQ. The length of the CDR3 is 15 residues. The CDR3 region is CASSLDDRKNSPLHF. The CDR3 DNA sequence: TGTGCCAGCAGCTTAGATGACAGAAAGAATTCACCCCTCCACTTT. Based on the CDR3 plus reference TRBV7-6 and TRBJ1-6, the full variable domain is GAGVSQSPRYKVTKRGQDVALRCDPISGHVSLYWYRQALGQGPEFLTYFNYEAQQDKSGLPNDRFSAERPEGSISTLTIQRTEQRDSAMYRCASSLDDRKNSPLHFGNGTRLTVT.

The genes are TRBV19 and TRBJ2-3; possible D gene TRBD1, 6 bases. This CDR3 comprises 14 residues. Germline V gene data show CDR1 as LNHDA and CDR2 as SQIVND (reference sequence). The germline V and J ends were trimmed by 5 bases and 7 bases, with 16 bases remaining between them. In DNA, the CDR3 is TGTGCCAGTAGTGGCATAGGGGGTTTGAATACGCAGTATTTT. Encoded protein: CASSGIGGLNTQYF. Variable domain in full (rest from reference TRBV19 and TRBJ2-3): DGGITQSPKYLFRKEGQNVTLSCEQNLNHDAMYWYRQDPGQGLRLIYYSQIVNDFQKGDIAEGYSVSREKKESFPLTVTSAQKNPTAFYLCASSGIGGLNTQYFGPGTRLTVL.

The gene calls are TRBV10-3 and TRBJ2-7; 8 bases map to TRBD2. The CDR3 extends over 12 amino acids. Germline lookup yields CDR1 ENHRY and CDR2 SYGVKD. After removal of 8 bases from V and 5 bases from J, the junction contained 5 bases not matched to a gene. CDR3 region: CAIAGGTDEQYF. The CDR3 DNA reads as TGTGCCATCGCGGGGGGTACCGACGAGCAGTACTTC.

This rearrangement joins TRBV5-1 to TRBJ1-1; possible D gene TRBD1, 6 bases. This CDR3 spans 17 amino acids. The germline CDR1 and CDR2 sequences are SGHRS and YFSETQ. V lost 0 bases to trimming and J lost 0 bases, with 15 bases between them. CDR3 coding DNA: TGCGCCAGCAGCTTGGGGTGGTCGGGGACAATGAACACTGAAGCTTTCTTT. The encoded protein is CASSLGWSGTMNTEAFF.

The V gene is TRBV6-2 or TRBV6-3, the J gene TRBJ1-3; no definite D call. The CDR3 totals 13 residues. The V end was cut by 4 bases, the J end by 4 bases, with 8 bases between. The germline V gene encodes CDR1 MNHEY and CDR2 SVGEGT. CDR3 coding DNA: TGTGCCAGCAGTTTCTCGGGAGGAAACACCATATATTTT. Translating gives CASSFSGGNTIYF.

This chain links TRBV5-1 with TRBJ1-3, with a possible D match to TRBD1 (5 bases). The CDR3 is 15 residues long. Between the trimmed V and J ends, which lost 1 base and 2 bases, there was a span of 10 bases. CDR1 and CDR2 from the germline V gene are SGHRS and YFSETQ. CDR3 protein: CASSLQTDAGNTIYF. DNA for the CDR3: TGCGCCAGCAGCTTGCAGACAGATGCTGGAAACACCATATATTTT. Combining the CDR3 with reference TRBV5-1 and TRBJ1-3 gives the whole variable domain KAGVTQTPRYLIKTRGQQVTLSCSPISGHRSVSWYQQTPGQGLQFLFEYFSETQRNKGNFPGRFSGRQFSNSRSEMNVSTLELGDSALYLCASSLQTDAGNTIYFGEGSWLTVV.

The chain uses TRBV5-3 and TRBJ2-5, with D perhaps TRBD2 (6 bases). TRBV5-3 is an ORF, with its function uncertain. This CDR3 is 11 amino acids long. The ends were cut back, 5 bases at V and 5 bases at J, with 7 bases in the middle. The CDR3 DNA follows: TGTGCCAGAAGGGAGGGGGAGACCCAGTACTTC. Translated, it gives CARREGETQYF.

This clone appeared a single time. The chain carries TRBV30 and TRBJ1-5; D uncertain. The CDR3 loop spans 13 amino acids. Germline CDR1 and CDR2: GTSNPN and SVGIG (reference sequence). V shed 2 bases and J shed 3 bases, with 8 bases lying between them. CDR3: CAWSSEPNQPQHF. The CDR3 nucleotides read TGTGCCTGGAGTTCGGAGCCCAATCAGCCCCAGCATTTT.

This clone was picked up one time. The CDR3 region has the DNA TGTGCCAGCAGTTACTCGACTGGCGGGGAGCTGTTTTTT. Translated, it gives CASSYSTGGELFF. The rearrangement links TRBV6-6 to TRBJ2-2; unclear D gene. The CDR3 consists of 13 residues. The V end lost 0 bases, the J end lost 7 bases, and 6 bases lay between the germline ends. Germline loops: CDR1 MNHNY, CDR2 SVGAGI (reference sequence).

J is TRBJ2-1 and V is TRBV5-1; 7 bases map to TRBD2. This CDR3 has 12 amino acids. Trimming cost V 7 bases and J 6 bases; bases outside gene matches: 4. The germline gives CDR1 SGHRS, CDR2 YFSETQ. For the CDR3, the DNA is TGCGCCAGCGGTACGGGGGGCAATGAGCAGTTCTTC. This encodes CASGTGGNEQFF.

This clone was seen a few times. The chain carries TRBV3-1 (or the pseudogene TRBV3-2) and TRBJ1-6; tentative D call: TRBD1 (6 bases). The CDR3 runs to 14 residues. Trimming removed 4 bases from V and 9 bases from J, with 13 bases in between. CDR1 is LGHDT and CDR2 is YNNKEL in the germline V gene (reference sequence). CDR3 sequence: CASSPGQTSSPLHF. In DNA, the CDR3 is TGTGCCAGCAGCCCCGGACAGACAAGTTCACCCCTCCACTTT.

The rearrangement joins TRBV9 to TRBJ2-7; D ambiguous. Looked up from germline, CDR1 is SGDLS and CDR2 is YYNGEE. V shed 0 bases and J shed 3 bases, with 13 bases lying between them. The CDR3 consists of 15 residues. CDR3 DNA: TGTGCCAGCAGCGTAGCGGACGGAGTTAGCTACGAGCAGTACTTC. Its protein product is CASSVADGVSYEQYF.

The V call is TRBV7-9, the J call TRBJ2-2; D perhaps matches TRBD1 (5 bases). The CDR3 length is 14 residues. V lost 10 bases, J lost 6 bases, and 18 bases lay in between. Germline CDR1 and CDR2: SEHNR and FQNEAQ (reference sequence). In nucleotides, the CDR3 is TGTGCCACCCAAAGGGTGGAAGGGGCCGGGGAGCTGTTTTTT. Protein: CATQRVEGAGELFF.

The chain employs TRBV3-1 (or the pseudogene TRBV3-2) and TRBJ1-2, with 8 bases aligning to TRBD1. Germline-derived CDR1 and CDR2 are LGHDT and YNNKEL (reference sequence). The CDR3 has 16 amino acids. J was trimmed by 3 bases and V by 0 bases; bases with no gene match: 6. CDR3 DNA sequence: TGTGCCAGCAGCCAAGAGGGGACAGGTGACGACTATGGCTACACCTTC. Amino acids: CASSQEGTGDDYGYTF.

V is TRBV27 and J is TRBJ1-2; D is unresolved. The CDR3 covers 14 residues. The ends were cut back, 5 bases at V and 4 bases at J, with 14 bases in the middle. The germline V gene encodes CDR1 MNHEY and CDR2 SMNVEV (reference sequence). The CDR3 here is CASSPPGVGYGYTF. The CDR3 nucleotides are TGTGCCAGCAGTCCTCCGGGAGTCGGCTATGGCTACACCTTC.

This chain links TRBV5-1 with TRBJ1-2, with 8 positions matching TRBD1. The CDR3 covers 15 residues. CDR1 and CDR2 from the germline V gene are SGHRS and YFSETQ. Losses at the gene ends were 3 bases for V and 8 bases for J; bases not matched to a gene: 12. CDR3 in DNA: TGCGCCAGCAGCTCTAACCGACAGGGGACACGCGGCTACACCTTC. It translates to CASSSNRQGTRGYTF.

The CDR3 reads CASKLREKTNNEQFF. CDR3 sequence (DNA): TGTGCCAGTAAGCTTCGGGAAAAGACGAACAATGAGCAGTTCTTC. This sequence joins TRBV28 and TRBJ2-1; possible D gene TRBD2, 5 bases. This CDR3 spans 15 amino acids. Deletions cut 9 bases from V and 5 bases from J, with 20 bases between. CDR1 MDHEN and CDR2 SYDVKM come from the germline V gene. Looking up the rest from reference TRBV28 and TRBJ2-1 gives the full variable domain: DVKVTQSSRYLVKRTGEKVFLECVQDMDHENMFWYRQDPGLGLRLIYFSYDVKMKEKGDIPEGYSVSREKKERFSLILESASTNQTSMYLCASKLREKTNNEQFFGPGTRLTVL.

This clone occurred once. The rearrangement uses TRBV6-2 or TRBV6-3 and TRBJ1-2, with 9 bases fitting TRBD1. Germline V gene lookup returns CDR1 MNHEY and CDR2 SVGEGT. The CDR3 has 15 residues. Germline trimming cut 0 bases from V and 8 bases from J; bases unmatched to any gene: 7. Here the CDR3 DNA reads TGTGCCAGCAGTTACTCGAAGGGACAGGGAGAAGGCTACACCTTC. Residues: CASSYSKGQGEGYTF.

The V call is TRBV5-1, the J call TRBJ2-7; D is undetermined. Germline V gene lookup returns CDR1 SGHRS and CDR2 YFSETQ. This CDR3 has 18 residues. V was trimmed by 6 bases and J by 3 bases, leaving 28 bases between them. The CDR3 nucleotides read TGCGCCAGCAACCCCCCCATGGATCGGTCCCATAGTTGCTACGAGCAGTACTTC. Its protein product is CASNPPMDRSHSCYEQYF. Using reference TRBV5-1 and TRBJ2-7 for the parts outside the CDR3, the full variable domain is KAGVTQTPRYLIKTRGQQVTLSCSPISGHRSVSWYQQTPGQGLQFLFEYFSETQRNKGNFPGRFSGRQFSNSRSEMNVSTLELGDSALYLCASNPPMDRSHSCYEQYFGPGTRLTVT.

The table lists this clone with a few counts. Here the CDR3 DNA reads TGTGCCAGCAGCTTAGTAGGGGGGACAACCAGAATCGAGCAGTACTTC. Translation gives CASSLVGGTTRIEQYF. The chain couples TRBV7-9 to TRBJ2-7; the D gene could be TRBD1 or TRBD2 (6 bases each). Trimming took 1 base from V and 6 from J, leaving 19 bases between them. The length of the CDR3 is 16 residues. Germline CDR1 reads SEHNR; CDR2 reads FQNEAQ (reference sequence).

This clone was seen just once. The chain recombines TRBV25-1 with TRBJ1-1; the D is unclear. Trimming stripped 1 base from V and 5 bases from J, with 20 bases between. CDR3 length equals 17 residues. From germline, CDR1 is MGHDK and CDR2 SYGVNS. The CDR3 sequence is CASSELTSAGSPTEAFF. In DNA form, the CDR3 reads TGTGCCAGCAGTGAATTAACTAGTGCGGGGTCCCCAACTGAAGCTTTCTTT.

The rearrangement links TRBV19 to TRBJ2-2; possibly TRBD2 for D (6 bases). This CDR3 region has 14 residues. V lost 1 base and J lost 5, with 8 bases in between. Germline V CDR1 and CDR2: LNHDA, SQIVND (reference sequence). CDR3 nucleotide sequence: TGTGCCAGTAGTATAGCGGGAGTAACCGGGGAGCTGTTTTTT. The encoded protein is CASSIAGVTGELFF.